The 23 T cell receptor beta chains listed next were all sequenced from one sample in a study of blood T cells in healthy people across ages. It was with a sample-barcoded 5' primer and a J-beta primer mix that a second PCR of about 6 to 12 cycles was run. TCRdb re-analysed the 5' RACE reads in MiXCR, keeping a single row per CDR3 protein. The table shows around 750,000 distinct CDR3 sequences, with about 53% occurring only once. The sequenced sample consisted of blood. The receptors stem from a man older than 75 in good health.

This clonotype was picked up a small number of times. The chain uses TRBV10-3 and TRBJ2-7, with TRBD1 matching over 8 bases. J was trimmed by 1 base and V by 3 bases; bases with no gene match: 5. Germline V CDR1 and CDR2: ENHRY, SYGVKD. The CDR3 sequence is 15 residues long. DNA for the CDR3: TGTGCCATCAGTGATCCTACAGGGGGGTCCTACGAGCAGTACTTC. The encoded protein is CAISDPTGGSYEQYF.

In this sample, this clonotype turned up many times. The V and J genes are TRBV2 and TRBJ2-7; D may be TRBD1 (7 bases). This CDR3 region has 15 residues. The germline V gene encodes CDR1 SNHLY and CDR2 FYNNEI. V lost 7 bases and J lost 0, with 16 bases in between. The CDR3 bases are TGTGCCAGCATCAGGGGGGCGGCAAGCTCCTACGAGCAGTACTTC. Translation: CASIRGAASSYEQYF.

The chain has TRBV7-8 and TRBJ2-1, with TRBD1 matching over 8 bases. Germline values: CDR1 SGHVS, CDR2 FQNEAQ. J gave up 1 base and V 2 bases, and 4 bases lay outside the gene matches. This CDR3 is 16 amino acids long. The CDR3 sequence is CASSLITGGSYNEQFF. As DNA, the CDR3 is TGTGCCAGCAGCTTAATCACAGGGGGGTCCTACAATGAGCAGTTCTTC.

In its sample, this clonotype was seen a few times. The chain carries TRBV7-9 and TRBJ2-1; TRBD2 matches 13 bases. The CDR3 runs 15 residues. In germline, CDR1 is SEHNR, CDR2 FQNEAQ (reference sequence). Trimming cost V 6 bases and J 4 bases; bases outside gene matches: 3. CDR3 sequence: CASRGLAGEYNEQFF. As DNA, the CDR3 is TGTGCCAGCAGAGGACTAGCGGGAGAGTACAATGAGCAGTTCTTC. The full variable domain, rest sourced from reference TRBV7-9 and TRBJ2-1, is DTGVSQNPRHKITKRGQNVTFRCDPISEHNRLYWYRQTLGQGPEFLTYFQNEAQLEKSRLLSDRFSAERPKGSFSTLEIQRTEQGDSAMYLCASRGLAGEYNEQFFGPGTRLTVL.

This clonotype appeared a few times. The chain carries TRBV28 and TRBJ2-7; D uncertain. CDR1 and CDR2 (germline): MDHEN, SYDVKM. Trimming took 3 bases from V and 5 from J, leaving 8 bases between them. This CDR3 has 12 amino acids. The CDR3 DNA reads TGTGCCAGCAGTTTCGGATCTAACGAGCAGTACTTC. Protein: CASSFGSNEQYF.

The CDR3 spells CSPEGTNYGYTF. As DNA, the CDR3 is TGCAGCCCGGAAGGAACTAACTATGGCTACACCTTC. The rearrangement uses TRBV20-1 and TRBJ1-2; D not resolved. Germline V gene data show CDR1 as DFQATT and CDR2 as SNEGSKA (reference sequence). The CDR3 sequence is 12 residues long.

This clonotype was detected a few times. The V and J genes are TRBV18 and TRBJ2-3; D gene ambiguous. The CDR3 runs to 14 residues. The V gene's germline CDR1 is KGHSH and CDR2 LQKENI. Trimming shortened V by 2 bases and J by 2 bases, and 8 bases separated the two germline ends. The CDR3 loop is CASSPMTLTDTQYF. The CDR3 DNA follows: TGTGCCAGCTCACCAATGACCCTCACAGATACGCAGTATTTT.

In its sample, this clonotype was seen once. The rearrangement uses TRBV7-9 and TRBJ2-5; the D gene is possibly TRBD1 (7 bases). The DNA end is a closer match to TRBJ2-7, so the J assignment may be wrong. Per the germline V gene, CDR1 is SEHNR and CDR2 is FQNEAQ (reference sequence). The CDR3 covers 16 residues. The DNA of the CDR3 is TGTGCCAGCAGCCCAGGGGGGCTCGAGGCTCTTTACGAGCAGTACTTC. Its translation: CASSPGGLEALYEQYF.

This clonotype was seen at least ten times. The chain employs TRBV2 and TRBJ2-5; no clear D gene. Germline V gene data show CDR1 as SNHLY and CDR2 as FYNNEI. V was pared by 1 base and J by 6 bases, with 0 bases between. The CDR3 loop spans 10 amino acids. The CDR3 reads CASSEETQYF. CDR3 DNA: TGTGCCAGCAGTGAAGAGACCCAGTACTTC.

The chain links TRBV20-1 to TRBJ2-5, with TRBD1 as a possible D gene (6 bases). Trimming left V 1 base short and J 11 bases short, with 14 bases between. The germline gives CDR1 DFQATT, CDR2 SNEGSKA (reference sequence). CDR3 size: 12 residues. CDR3 protein: CSARGGQPDQYF. CDR3 DNA sequence: TGCAGTGCTAGAGGGGGACAACCGGATCAGTACTTC.

CDR3 sequence reads: CAISDGRTMNTEAFF. The CDR3 DNA follows: TGTGCCATCAGTGACGGCAGAACCATGAACACTGAAGCTTTCTTT. The chain joins TRBV10-3 to TRBJ1-1, with D hard to call. This CDR3 spans 15 amino acids. The V end was cut by 3 bases, the J end by 0 bases, with 11 bases between. CDR1 is ENHRY and CDR2 is SYGVKD in the germline V gene.

The chain is built from TRBV12-3 or TRBV12-4 and TRBJ2-5; D possibly corresponds to TRBD2 (7 bases). V lost 6 bases and J lost 2, with 16 bases in between. CDR3 size: 15 residues. CDR3 in amino acids: CASSQRGASQETQYF. CDR3 nucleotide sequence: TGTGCCAGCAGCCAACGGGGGGCATCTCAAGAGACCCAGTACTTC.

This chain links TRBV3-1 with TRBJ1-4; 9 bases fit TRBD1. The CDR3 is made up of 20 amino acids. Trimming cost V 1 base and J 0 bases; bases outside gene matches: 12. Germline CDR1 LGHDT, CDR2 YNNKEL (reference sequence). CDR3: CASSQGTGARVRATNEKLFF. Here the CDR3 DNA reads TGTGCCAGCAGCCAAGGGACAGGGGCCAGGGTCAGAGCAACTAATGAAAAACTGTTTTTT.

Comment on this clonotype: Sequence at one end of the junction differs from germline and may be a read error. The chain links TRBV6-1 to TRBJ2-1; no clear D. Germline CDR1 is MNHNS and CDR2 is SASEGT. The CDR3 has 13 amino acids. The CDR3 DNA sequence: TGTGCCAGCAGTTCGGATTCCTACCATGAGCAGTTCTTC. This sequence encodes CASSSDSYHEQFF.

This rearrangement joins TRBV7-2 to TRBJ2-5; D may be TRBD1 (6 bases). Germline CDR1 SGHTA, CDR2 FQGNSA. Between the trimmed V and J ends, which lost 9 bases and 13 bases, there was a span of 24 bases. The CDR3 is 13 residues long. CDR3 region: CASGTVQGLRGYF. CDR3 sequence (DNA): TGTGCCAGTGGAACGGTACAGGGCTTGAGAGGGTACTTC.

The chain is built from TRBV20-1 and TRBJ2-7, with D hard to call. Trimming stripped 3 bases from V and 1 base from J, with 19 bases between. Germline V gene data show CDR1 as DFQATT and CDR2 as SNEGSKA (reference sequence). The CDR3 is 16 amino acids. CDR3 protein: CSASQIRNFPSYEQYF. For the CDR3, the DNA is TGCAGTGCTAGTCAAATCAGGAATTTCCCTTCCTACGAGCAGTACTTC.

This chain links TRBV27 with TRBJ2-3; 12 bases fit TRBD1. The CDR3 contains 17 residues. Germline loops: CDR1 MNHEY, CDR2 SMNVEV (reference sequence). V was clipped by 5 bases and J by 14 bases; unmatched bases: 20. Here the CDR3 DNA reads TGTGCCAGCAGTCCCGGGACAGGGGGCGGGTGGCACAGATGCGCGTATTTT. This gives the protein CASSPGTGGGWHRCAYF.

This sequence joins TRBV7-2 and TRBJ2-4; possible D gene TRBD2, 6 bases. V lost 5 bases and J 5 bases, leaving 13 bases between the germline ends. CDR3 length: 14 amino acids. Germline V CDR1 and CDR2: SGHTA, FQGNSA. The CDR3 nucleotides are TGTGCCAGCAGCCCCCCATGGGGGGAAAACATTCAGTACTTC. It yields the protein CASSPPWGENIQYF.

This clonotype was detected a few times. Here the CDR3 reads CASSFPGGDTEAFF. DNA for the CDR3: TGTGCCAGCAGTTTTCCGGGAGGCGACACTGAAGCTTTCTTT. The genes are TRBV27 and TRBJ1-1; D is ambiguous. The germline V gene has CDR1 MNHEY and CDR2 SMNVEV (reference sequence). Deletions cut 3 bases from V and 3 bases from J, with 11 bases between. The CDR3 runs 14 residues.

This clonotype was counted a few times. This sequence joins TRBV7-2 and TRBJ1-4; 9 positions match TRBD1. Per germline, CDR1 SGHTA and CDR2 FQGNSA. With 7 bases clipped from V and 8 bases from J, the junction kept 11 bases outside the gene matches. CDR3 length: 15 amino acids. CDR3 residues: CASTKSGTGNEKLFF. The CDR3 nucleotides are TGTGCCAGCACTAAGTCCGGGACAGGGAACGAAAAACTGTTTTTT.

This clonotype was found a few times. The genes are TRBV7-2 and TRBJ2-3; 11 bases are a match to TRBD2. The V and J ends lost 4 bases and 3 bases, in that order; junction bases with no gene match: 15. The length of the CDR3 is 19 residues. Germline CDR1 reads SGHTA; CDR2 reads FQGNSA. CDR3 residues: CASSSTRASGRQRTDTQYF. The CDR3 coding sequence is TGTGCCAGCAGCTCAACGAGGGCTAGCGGGAGGCAAAGAACAGATACGCAGTATTTT.

This clonotype was seen a few times. The rearrangement uses TRBV9 and TRBJ1-2; tentative D call: TRBD1 (6 bases). Trimming cost V 3 bases and J 13 bases, with 10 bases left between them. CDR1 SGDLS and CDR2 YYNGEE come from the germline V gene. The CDR3 extends over 10 amino acids. CDR3 region: CASSGQVRTF. The CDR3 DNA is TGTGCCAGCAGCGGACAGGTGCGCACCTTC.

Only one count was recorded for this clonotype. The chain uses TRBV6-6 and TRBJ1-5, with D possibly TRBD1 on 6 matching bases. The CDR3 contains 14 residues. V shed 8 bases and J shed 6 bases, with 17 bases lying between them. Germline CDR1 and CDR2: MNHNY and SVGAGI (reference sequence). CDR3 sequence reads: CASRGGRFGQPQHF. DNA of the CDR3: TGTGCCAGCCGTGGGGGCAGGTTCGGTCAGCCCCAGCATTTT.